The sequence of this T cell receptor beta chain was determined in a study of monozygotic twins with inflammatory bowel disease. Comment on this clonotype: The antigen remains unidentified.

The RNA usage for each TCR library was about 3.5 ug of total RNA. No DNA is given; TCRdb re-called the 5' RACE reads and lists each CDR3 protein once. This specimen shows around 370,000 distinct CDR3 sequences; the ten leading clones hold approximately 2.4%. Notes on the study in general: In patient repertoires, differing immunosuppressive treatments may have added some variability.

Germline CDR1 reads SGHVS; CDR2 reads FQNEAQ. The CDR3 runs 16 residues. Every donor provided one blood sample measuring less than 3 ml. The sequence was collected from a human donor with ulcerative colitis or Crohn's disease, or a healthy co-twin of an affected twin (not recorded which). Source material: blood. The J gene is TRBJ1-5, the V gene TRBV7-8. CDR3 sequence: CASSFRQGSSDQPQHF.